This TCR beta chain was identified in a study of T cells expressing NK-cell markers. Following a re-call of the 5' RACE reads, TCRdb has one entry per CDR3 protein and lacks DNA. Recorded for this sample: some 440,000 distinct CDR3 sequences. In the case of this clonotype: Its target is unknown.

Findings and limits, study-wide: Dominance of the CD3+CD56-NKG2C+ fraction by these clonotypes also held in several donors.

This CDR3 has 15 amino acids. Germline values: CDR1 MGHRA, CDR2 YSYEKL. Sequenced sample: blood T cells: a sorted CD56 or NKG2C T cell subset, CD4+ or CD8+ T cells, or bulk PBMC T cells (not recorded which). V usage is TRBV4-1 and J usage is TRBJ2-1; TCRdb designates TRBD2, a call that cannot be tested without DNA. The clonotype comes from a woman aged 50 to 60 in good health. This CDR3 is CASSQGLATRYEQFF.